This T cell receptor (beta chain) was observed in a study of T cell repertoires in cytomegalovirus infection (dated by TCRdb to 2018 to 2020). Notes on the research overall: Peptide stimulations targeted recently identified HLA-C-restricted CMV epitopes, whose presentation resists viral immunomodulation, together with well-studied HLA-B-restricted epitopes. Because public TCR beta signatures pointed to carriage of CMV infection together with the matching HLA type, the HLA type of each donor mattered for the analysis. Study-level results and caveats: Cumulative frequency of public TCR beta family members discriminated carriers of CMV infection plus the relevant HLA type in this cohort and an independent roughly 320-donor cohort. In the ex vivo response, HLA-C-restricted CMV-specific TCR beta clonotypes were dominant, and in two of eight donors the single most frequent clonotype came from this HLA-C-restricted group.

The label giving this sample's treatment or condition can be read as: in vitro stimulation with specific CMV peptide epitopes to enrich CMV-specific T cells. Sequencing relied on an Illumina HiSeq 1500. TCRdb reworked the public reads: Q25 trimming with fastp, MiXCR clone assembly, productive beta chains retained. Each CDR3 protein appears once, grouped with its most common genes and DNA. The sample yields 750,000 to 950,000 distinct CDR3 sequences; 25% to 35% were counted once. 13% of the sample belongs to the ten largest clones. From the cysteine up to the phenylalanine, the CDR3 has a length of 15 residues. Here the CDR3 DNA is all that survives: 45 bases in frame from base 1. Trimmed from V: 0 bases; trimmed from J: 6 bases; junction bases lacking a gene match: 5. For CDR1 and CDR2, the germline V gene lists MNHEY and SVGAGI. About this clonotype itself: Which antigen it targets is not known. No much larger clonotype is one base removed from it; base qualities were not supplied.

This receptor was taken from a human donor in good health (CMV status not recorded). Some clones in this sample may be carry-over from other donors' samples. This material consisted of cultured CD8+ T cells from PBMCs, taken from culture after CMV antigen stimulation. The V and J segments used are TRBV6-5 and TRBJ1-2; TRBD1 matches 9 bases in the middle. The DNA reads as follows: TGTGCCAGCAGTTACTCTGTAACAGGGGGCGATGGCTACACCTTC. Protein translation: CASSYSVTGGDGYTF.